Listed below are T cell receptor beta chains from one sample, sequenced in a study of metastatic and nonmetastatic thyroid tumors. TCRdb recomputed clones from the PCR reads via MiXCR. The sample holds approximately 41,000 clones, over 25% seen once. Material for sequencing was blood. These receptors originate from a male donor with papillary thyroid cancer or a benign thyroid nodule (not recorded which). Some clones in this sample may be carry-over from other donors' samples. Both conserved end residues are part of each CDR3. Each record gives: V gene, CDR3 protein.

V: TRBV7-9
CDR3: CASSPALFEQYF

V: TRBV20-1
CDR3: CSASGPGTGVTGELFF

V: TRBV6-1
CDR3: CASSTIRRNTEAFF

V: TRBV30
CDR3: CAWSVRGDNEQFF

V: TRBV19
CDR3: CASSISSGGVLGEQFF

V: TRBV7-9
CDR3: CASSLGLGQGREETQYF

V: TRBV6-1
CDR3: CASVQGAWVGYGYTF

V: TRBV20-1
CDR3: CSARDQVGQPQHF

V: TRBV6-2/TRBV6-3
CDR3: CASSSGLEGSKEQCF

V: TRBV4-2
CDR3: CASSQDIKPGTSVYEQYF

V: TRBV28
CDR3: CASSLQWKEAFF

V: TRBV9
CDR3: CASSVGTSGESTYTQYF

V: TRBV7-8
CDR3: CASSSNTVAGWETQYF

V: TRBV22-1
CDR3: CARSAPGLAGPLGTDTQYF

V: TRBV20-1
CDR3: CSAGTRGVGETQYF

V: TRBV9
CDR3: CASSANTGSSYEQYF

V: TRBV7-8
CDR3: CASSPRLSIADTQYF

V: TRBV30
CDR3: CAWKGLANTGELFF

V: TRBV5-1
CDR3: CASSLEGRQVF

V: TRBV30
CDR3: CAWSVGQGGDTQYF

V: TRBV6-1
CDR3: CASSGNYYQYF

V: TRBV19
CDR3: CASSIGTGTRAFF